What follows are 24 T cell receptor beta chains derived from one specimen sequenced in a study of regulatory T cells in long-lasting Graves disease. Libraries of TCR beta came from iRepertoire HTBI primers plus Arm-PCR of CDR3 regions. Using its own MiXCR run on the multiplex PCR reads, TCRdb lists one record per CDR3 protein. This repertoire shows roughly 510,000 distinct CDR3 sequences, roughly a sixth found once; its top ten account for more than 10%. Time point defined: newly diagnosed GD, antithyroid drugs for less than 3 months. The TCR library was prepared using RNA isolated from PBMCs. The data also belong to a second study, concerning T cells in Graves' hyperthyroidism and ophthalmopathy.

The material sequenced was peripheral blood mononuclear cells (PBMCs), taken at new diagnosis, from a patient treated with antithyroid drugs. The receptor set was obtained from a man aged 18 to 35 with Graves disease.

The rearrangement uses TRBV4-1 and TRBJ2-3; 11 bases align to TRBD2. The CDR3 is 14 residues long. Germline V lookup: CDR1 MGHRA, CDR2 YSYEKL. V shed 7 bases, J shed 6 bases, and the junction held 6 bases outside the gene matches. Here the CDR3 reads CASKLAGATDTQYF. The CDR3 DNA is TGCGCCAGCAAACTAGCGGGGGCAACGGATACGCAGTATTTT.

In this sample, this clonotype turned up a few times. The rearrangement joins TRBV19 to TRBJ1-2; perhaps TRBD1 as D (6 bases). Germline V gene lookup returns CDR1 LNHDA and CDR2 SQIVND (reference sequence). V was pared by 6 bases and J by 4 bases, with 18 bases between. This CDR3 comprises 15 residues. Here the CDR3 reads CASRNRASVSYGYTF. CDR3 in DNA: TGTGCCAGTAGGAACAGGGCTAGCGTCAGCTATGGCTACACCTTC.

This clonotype has just a few counts. The genes are TRBV10-3 and TRBJ1-1, with a tentative D call TRBD1 (6 bases). This CDR3 comprises 14 residues. The germline V gene has CDR1 ENHRY and CDR2 SYGVKD. V shed 9 bases and J shed 1 base, with 15 bases lying between them. The CDR3 is CAISSGGANTEAFF. CDR3 in DNA: TGTGCCATATCCTCGGGGGGGGCGAACACTGAAGCTTTCTTT.

This clonotype was counted many times. The DNA for the CDR3 is TGTGCCAGCAGTGTCCGGGACTACACCGGGGAGCTGTTTTTT. This sequence encodes CASSVRDYTGELFF. The gene calls are TRBV2 and TRBJ2-2; D might be TRBD2 (6 bases). CDR3 length: 14 residues. In germline, CDR1 is SNHLY, CDR2 FYNNEI. V shed 4 bases and J shed 3 bases, with 9 bases lying between them.

The chain is built from TRBV18 and TRBJ1-5; D unclear. Trimming stripped 3 bases from V and 4 bases from J, with 16 bases between. Germline values: CDR1 KGHSH, CDR2 LQKENI. The CDR3 consists of 16 residues. The CDR3 DNA follows: TGTGCCAGCTCACCTCCGGACTGGGCCGCAAATCAGCCCCAGCATTTT. This sequence encodes CASSPPDWAANQPQHF. Supplemented by reference TRBV18 and TRBJ1-5, the full variable domain reads NAGVMQNPRHLVRRRGQEARLRCSPMKGHSHVYWYRQLPEEGLKFMVYLQKENIIDESGMPKERFSAEFPKEGPSILRIQQVVRGDSAAYFCASSPPDWAANQPQHFGDGTRLSIL.

This rearrangement joins TRBV4-2 to TRBJ2-7; D might be TRBD1 (6 bases). This CDR3 contains 14 residues. Trimming took off 5 bases at V and 4 bases at J, with 15 bases between the two ends. Germline V CDR1 and CDR2: LGHNA, YNFKEQ. The DNA of the CDR3 is TGTGCCAGCAGCTCGCTAGTGACAGGTTACGAGCAGTACTTC. Protein: CASSSLVTGYEQYF.

This chain connects TRBV7-9 to TRBJ2-7; D might be TRBD1 or TRBD2, each matching 7 bases. The germline V gene encodes CDR1 SEHNR and CDR2 FQNEAQ (reference sequence). The CDR3 sequence is 14 residues long. The germline V and J ends were trimmed by 2 bases and 5 bases, with 13 bases remaining between them. The CDR3 is CASSLWDSGNEQYF. CDR3 bases: TGTGCCAGCAGCTTATGGGACAGCGGGAACGAGCAGTACTTC. Complete variable domain (other parts from reference TRBV7-9 and TRBJ2-7): DTGVSQNPRHKITKRGQNVTFRCDPISEHNRLYWYRQTLGQGPEFLTYFQNEAQLEKSRLLSDRFSAERPKGSFSTLEIQRTEQGDSAMYLCASSLWDSGNEQYFGPGTRLTVT.

Concerning this clonotype itself: A much larger clone lies one base from this, so it may be a read error. The rearrangement links TRBV12-3 or TRBV12-4 to TRBJ2-3; D gene unclear. This CDR3 has 12 residues. The CDR3 loop is CAGSARLDTQYF. CDR3 in DNA: TGTGCCGGCAGTGCGCGTTTGGATACGCAGTATTTT.

In regard to this clonotype: A single base is all that separates this from a far larger clone, so a read error is likely. This chain joins TRBV20-1 and TRBJ2-3; unclear D gene. The J call may be faulty, since TRBJ2-5 better matches the DNA end. Per the germline V gene, CDR1 is DFQATT and CDR2 is SNEGSKA (reference sequence). This CDR3 is 11 amino acids long. The CDR3 reads CSARDRQAQYF. The DNA of the CDR3 is TGCAGTGCTAGAGATCGTCAGGCCCAGTACTTC.

This clonotype has just a few counts. The rearrangement uses TRBV10-3 and TRBJ2-3; a possible D gene is TRBD2 (5 bases). V lost 2 bases and J lost 2, with 14 bases in between. CDR3 length: 16 residues. Germline lookup yields CDR1 ENHRY and CDR2 SYGVKD. The CDR3 loop is CAISERERTYTDTQYF. As DNA, the CDR3 is TGTGCCATCAGTGAGCGGGAACGTACTTACACAGATACGCAGTATTTT.

This clonotype was seen many times. V usage is TRBV29-1 and J usage is TRBJ2-3; 9 positions match TRBD2. V was pared by 6 bases and J by 1 base, with 14 bases of the junction left unmatched. The germline V gene has CDR1 SQVTM and CDR2 ANQGSEA. The CDR3 contains 17 residues. The CDR3 is CSVENRWVAGGTDTQYF. The CDR3 region has the DNA TGCAGCGTAGAAAATCGTTGGGTAGCGGGAGGCACAGATACGCAGTATTTT.

This clonotype has a count of ten or more. The chain is built from TRBV13 and TRBJ2-1; 10 positions agree with TRBD1. Germline values: CDR1 PRHDT, CDR2 FYEKMQ (reference sequence). This CDR3 has 19 residues. The junction had 13 bases not matched to a gene; V was cut back by 5 bases and J by 0 bases. DNA for the CDR3: TGTGCCAGCAGCCCCAGGGACAGGGGCTCGAAGGGCTCCTACAATGAGCAGTTCTTC. Residues: CASSPRDRGSKGSYNEQFF.

The genes are TRBV7-8 and TRBJ1-4; tentatively, D is TRBD1 (5 bases). The CDR3 runs to 16 residues. The germline V gene has CDR1 SGHVS and CDR2 FQNEAQ. V lost 5 bases and J lost 7, with 20 bases in between. The CDR3 coding sequence is TGTGCCAGCAGCCCGAAACGACTCTTCGGGGGTGAAAAACTGTTTTTT. It is translated as CASSPKRLFGGEKLFF. Drawing the rest from reference TRBV7-8 and TRBJ1-4, the complete variable domain is GAGVSQSPRYKVAKRGQDVALRCDPISGHVSLFWYQQALGQGPEFLTYFQNEAQLDKSGLPSDRFFAERPEGSVSTLKIQRTQQEDSAVYLCASSPKRLFGGEKLFFGSGTQLSVL.

V gene TRBV20-1 combines with J gene TRBJ2-1, with 12 bases aligning to TRBD2. Germline loops: CDR1 DFQATT, CDR2 SNEGSKA (reference sequence). V was pared by 3 bases and J by 7 bases, with 7 bases of the junction left unmatched. The CDR3 consists of 15 residues. CDR3 DNA sequence: TGCAGTGCTAGGTCGACTAGCGGGAGTTGGAATGAGCAGTTCTTC. Protein product: CSARSTSGSWNEQFF.

In regard to this clonotype: A read error may explain this, as a much larger clone is one base away. The final CDR3 position lacks the conserved phenylalanine or tryptophan, pointing to a likely read error. CDR3 amino acids: CASRVGDTQYL. CDR3 sequence (DNA): TGTGCCAGCAGAGTCGGAGATACGCAGTATCTT. This chain uses TRBV6-1 with TRBJ2-3; D gene unclear. V dropped 6 bases and J dropped 5 bases, with 6 bases sitting between them. Germline V gene data show CDR1 as MNHNS and CDR2 as SASEGT. The CDR3 has 11 residues.

The gene calls are TRBV9 and TRBJ1-4, with D unclear. V lost 4 bases and J 6 bases, leaving 16 bases between the germline ends. The CDR3 contains 15 residues. CDR1 SGDLS and CDR2 YYNGEE come from the germline V gene. CDR3 in DNA: TGTGCCAGCAGCCCCCACCTGAGGATCGATGAAAAACTGTTTTTT. Protein product: CASSPHLRIDEKLFF.

This clonotype was observed many times. The V gene is TRBV7-8, the J gene TRBJ2-1, with 7 bases aligning to TRBD2. Losses at the gene ends were 1 base for V and 3 bases for J; bases not matched to a gene: 6. This CDR3 is 16 amino acids long. CDR1 and CDR2 (germline): SGHVS, FQNEAQ. CDR3 coding DNA: TGTGCCAGCAGCTTAGTCTCTAGCGGCTACTACAATGAGCAGTTCTTC. It codes for CASSLVSSGYYNEQFF.

As regards this clonotype: Germline and junction disagree at one end, which may indicate a read error. The V gene is TRBV7-7, the J gene TRBJ2-1; 8 bases match TRBD2. In germline, CDR1 is SSHAT, CDR2 FNYEAQ (reference sequence). The CDR3 consists of 15 residues. The CDR3 coding sequence is TGTGCTAGCAGCTTAAGCGGGGGCCCCTACAATGAGCAGTTCTTC. Its protein product is CASSLSGGPYNEQFF.

The chain links TRBV4-1 to TRBJ2-7; the match to TRBD2 covers 9 bases. Germline V gene data show CDR1 as MGHRA and CDR2 as YSYEKL. The CDR3 contains 15 residues. Losses at the gene ends were 1 base for V and 0 bases for J; bases not matched to a gene: 1. DNA for the CDR3: TGCGCCAGCAGCCAAGGACTAGCGGCCTCCTACGAGCAGTACTTC. Residues: CASSQGLAASYEQYF.

This clonotype was seen many times. The V gene is TRBV3-1, the J gene TRBJ1-1; 9 nucleotides match TRBD1. The CDR3 is 15 residues long. V shed 0 bases, J shed 5 bases, and the junction held 4 bases outside the gene matches. Germline CDR1 reads LGHDT; CDR2 reads YNNKEL (reference sequence). CDR3 DNA sequence: TGTGCCAGCAGCCAAGAGACGGACAGGGGTACTGAAGCTTTCTTT. Translating gives CASSQETDRGTEAFF. Looking up the rest from reference TRBV3-1 and TRBJ1-1 gives the full variable domain: DTAVSQTPKYLVTQMGNDKSIKCEQNLGHDTMYWYKQDSKKFLKIMFSYNNKELIINETVPNRFSPKSPDKAHLNLHINSLELGDSAVYFCASSQETDRGTEAFFGQGTRLTVV.

This clonotype was counted a few times. V usage is TRBV27 and J usage is TRBJ1-2, with 9 bases lining up with TRBD1. CDR3 length: 14 amino acids. Losses at the gene ends were 5 bases for V and 4 bases for J; bases not matched to a gene: 5. The V gene's germline CDR1 is MNHEY and CDR2 SMNVEV (reference sequence). The CDR3 is CASSPGTGPYGYTF. The CDR3 nucleotides read TGTGCCAGCAGTCCCGGGACAGGGCCCTATGGCTACACCTTC.

In this sample, this clonotype turned up a few times. The chain combines TRBV12-3 or TRBV12-4 with TRBJ1-1, with 9 bases aligning to TRBD1. The J segment lost 6 bases and the V segment lost 6 bases, leaving 5 bases of the junction unmatched. The CDR3 extends over 13 amino acids. CDR3 region: CASRPGQGAEAFF. CDR3 DNA sequence: TGTGCCAGCAGACCGGGACAGGGCGCTGAAGCTTTCTTT.

This clonotype was seen repeatedly, ten times or more. J is TRBJ2-3 and V is TRBV7-9; a possible D gene is TRBD2 (6 bases). This CDR3 is built from 14 residues. V lost 0 bases and J 14 bases, leaving 18 bases between the germline ends. Germline assignment: CDR1 SEHNR and CDR2 FQNEAQ (reference sequence). The DNA for the CDR3 is TGTGCCAGCAGCTTAGCGGGGACCATTCAGCGGGCGTATTTT. Translation gives CASSLAGTIQRAYF.

V usage is TRBV20-1 and J usage is TRBJ2-7; the match to TRBD2 covers 10 bases. There are 15 residues in the CDR3. The J segment lost 1 base and the V segment lost 3 bases, leaving 6 bases of the junction unmatched. Germline values: CDR1 DFQATT, CDR2 SNEGSKA (reference sequence). The CDR3 loop is CSASASGRGSYEQYF. The CDR3 nucleotides are TGCAGTGCTAGTGCTAGCGGGAGAGGGTCCTACGAGCAGTACTTC.